These T cell receptor beta chains were read from a single sample in a study of blood T cell repertoires in COVID-19. Repertoires were generated with immunoSEQ multiplex PCR, while TCRdb's copy carries only in-frame clones and drops some. The sample yields 120,000 or so clones, over 85% seen once. The sample was peripheral blood. The receptors shown here come from a man aged 55 to 69 with COVID-19, enrolled during active disease. The CDR3 runs from the conserved cysteine through the conserved F or W. D genes are given only for firm matches. The size field is filled for only some rows; it gives once, few, many or a size class.

size	V	J	D	CDR3	DNA
NA	TRBV20-1	TRBJ2-2	NA	CSASPGRNTGELFF	TGCAGTGCTAGTCCCGGGAGAAACACCGGGGAGCTGTTTTTT
NA	TRBV6-6	TRBJ2-5	NA	CASSYELRETQYF	TGTGCCAGCAGTTACGAGTTGCGGGAGACCCAGTACTTC
NA	TRBV28	TRBJ1-1	NA	CASSFPGELEGTEAFF	TGTGCCAGCAGTTTTCCTGGGGAGTTAGAAGGGACTGAAGCTTTCTTT
medium-sized	TRBV9	TRBJ2-2	NA	CASSFRTGELFF	TGTGCCAGCAGCTTCAGAACCGGGGAGCTGTTTTTT
NA	TRBV10-2	TRBJ2-1	NA	CASKSGLQGGEQFF	TGCGCCAGCAAATCGGGACTTCAAGGAGGTGAGCAGTTCTTC
few	TRBV7-3	TRBJ2-2	NA	CASSTLRLDKTGELFF	TGTGCCAGCAGCACGCTTCGACTAGACAAAACCGGGGAGCTGTTTTTT
NA	TRBV27	TRBJ1-5	TRBD1	CASSRTGYSNQPQHF	TGTGCCAGCAGTCGGACAGGATATAGCAATCAGCCCCAGCATTTT
NA	TRBV7-2	TRBJ2-5	NA	CASSQTGRETQYF	TGTGCCAGCAGCCAGACAGGAAGGGAGACCCAGTACTTC
NA	TRBV5-5	TRBJ1-4	TRBD1	CASSNRDRAAKLFF	TGTGCCAGCAGCAACCGGGACAGGGCCGCAAAACTGTTTTTT
NA	TRBV10-2	TRBJ1-6	NA	CASSENRESPLHF	TGCGCCAGCAGTGAAAACAGGGAATCACCCCTCCACTTT
NA	TRBV10-1	TRBJ1-5	NA	CASSDPNQPQHF	TGCGCCAGCAGTGACCCTAATCAGCCCCAGCATTTT
NA	TRBV28	TRBJ1-2	NA	CASSLTPTTDYGYTF	TGTGCCAGCAGCCTGACTCCGACGACTGACTATGGCTACACCTTC
few	TRBV5-1	TRBJ2-1	TRBD2	CASSVAGVNEQFF	TGCGCCAGCAGTGTAGCGGGAGTTAATGAGCAGTTCTTC
NA	TRBV7-9	TRBJ1-1	NA	CASRYGGYTEAFF	TGTGCCAGCAGATACGGCGGGTACACTGAAGCTTTCTTT
NA	TRBV28	TRBJ1-1	TRBD1	CASSSLTGESTEAFF	TGTGCCAGCAGTTCCCTGACAGGGGAATCGACTGAAGCTTTCTTT
NA	TRBV5-1	TRBJ2-1	TRBD2	CASSFYLAGRYNEQFF	TGCGCCAGCAGCTTCTACTTAGCGGGACGGTACAATGAGCAGTTCTTC
NA	TRBV21-1	TRBJ1-1	NA	CASGWGHRVTEAFF	TGTGCCAGCGGGTGGGGGCACCGGGTCACTGAAGCTTTCTTT
once	TRBV3-1/TRBV3-2	TRBJ2-1	NA	CASSQMQVTYNEQFF	TGTGCCAGCAGCCAGATGCAGGTTACCTACAATGAGCAGTTCTTC
NA	TRBV3-1/TRBV3-2	TRBJ2-2	NA	CASSQGREPGTGELFF	TGTGCCAGCAGCCAAGGACGGGAGCCTGGAACCGGGGAGCTGTTTTTT
NA	TRBV5-4	TRBJ2-3	TRBD2	CASSRLAGPGDTQYF	TGTGCCAGCAGCCGACTAGCGGGACCGGGGGATACGCAGTATTTT
NA	TRBV29-1	TRBJ1-1	NA	CSAGPRSTEAFF	TGCAGCGCGGGCCCCCGGAGCACTGAAGCTTTCTTT
NA	TRBV5-1	TRBJ2-5	NA	CASSLGGMRQETQYF	TGCGCCAGCAGCTTGGGAGGGATGCGACAAGAGACCCAGTACTTC
NA	TRBV4-1	TRBJ2-2	TRBD2	CASSQGLAGETGELFF	TGCGCCAGCAGCCAGGGACTAGCGGGAGAGACCGGGGAGCTGTTTTTT
NA	TRBV19	TRBJ2-1	TRBD2	CASRKGLATYNEQFF	TGTGCCAGTAGAAAGGGACTAGCGACCTACAATGAGCAGTTCTTC